This T cell receptor (beta chain) was found in a study of blood T cell repertoires in COVID-19. This clone was detected only once. Germline CDR1 reads MRHNA; CDR2 reads SNTAGT. Trimming left V 3 bases short and J 0 bases short, with 8 bases between. CDR3 size: 14 residues. Original methodology: For nucleated cells, counts were estimated from reference gene primer amplification. Here immunoSEQ multiplex PCR was the method, and the copy in TCRdb shows in-frame clones only, minus some. The V and J calls and clone size were taken over from that table, and D and trimming were inferred from the DNA. The sample has about 120,000 clones, about four fifths seen once.

The sample comprised peripheral blood. This rearrangement joins TRBV6-4 to TRBJ1-1, with a weak D call TRBD1 (6 bases). This TCR was sampled from a human donor in a cohort sampled during active COVID-19. The CDR3 sequence: CASSEGGLNTEAFF. CDR3 DNA sequence: TGTGCCAGCAGTGAAGGGGGACTGAACACTGAAGCTTTCTTT.